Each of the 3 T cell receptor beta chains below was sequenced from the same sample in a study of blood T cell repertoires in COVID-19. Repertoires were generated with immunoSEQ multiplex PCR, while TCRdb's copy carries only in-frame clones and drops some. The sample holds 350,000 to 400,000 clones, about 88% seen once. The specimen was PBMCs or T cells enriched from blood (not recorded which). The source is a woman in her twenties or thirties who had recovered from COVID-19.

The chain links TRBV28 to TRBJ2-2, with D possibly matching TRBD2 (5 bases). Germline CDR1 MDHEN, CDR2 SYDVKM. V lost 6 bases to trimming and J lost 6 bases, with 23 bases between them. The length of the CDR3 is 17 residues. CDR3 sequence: CASSPRKALVVAGELFF. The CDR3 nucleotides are TGTGCCAGCAGCCCCAGGAAAGCACTAGTGGTCGCCGGGGAGCTGTTTTTT. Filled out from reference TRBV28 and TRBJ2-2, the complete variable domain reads DVKVTQSSRYLVKRTGEKVFLECVQDMDHENMFWYRQDPGLGLRLIYFSYDVKMKEKGDIPEGYSVSREKKERFSLILESASTNQTSMYLCASSPRKALVVAGELFFGEGSRLTVL.

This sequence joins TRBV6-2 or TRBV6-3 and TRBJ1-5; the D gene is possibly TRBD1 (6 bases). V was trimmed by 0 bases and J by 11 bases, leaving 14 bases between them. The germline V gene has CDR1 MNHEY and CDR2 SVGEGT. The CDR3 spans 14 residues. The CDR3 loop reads CASSYSLGGGAQHF. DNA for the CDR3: TGTGCCAGCAGTTACTCGCTAGGGGGGGGCGCCCAGCATTTT.

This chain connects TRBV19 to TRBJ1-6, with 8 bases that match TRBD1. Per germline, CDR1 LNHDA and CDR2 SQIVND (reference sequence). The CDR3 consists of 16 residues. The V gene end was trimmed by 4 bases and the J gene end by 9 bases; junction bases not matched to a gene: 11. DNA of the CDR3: TGTGCCAGTAGTACAGGACAGGGCGGCGTGGGTTCACCCCTCCACTTT. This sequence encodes CASSTGQGGVGSPLHF.